One TCR beta chain is described in this entry. Germline CDR1 MDHEN, CDR2 SYDVKM. The CDR3 length is 12 residues. J was trimmed by 5 bases and V by 5 bases; bases with no gene match: 0. The sample comes from a study of human T cells and chemical hapten exposure. Time point noted: pre-sensitization, week 0. Treatment here: therapeutic diphenylcyclopropenone sensitization with weekly scalp DPC. TCRdb fed the RACE reads into MiXCR, producing one record per CDR3 protein. Of around 180,000 distinct CDR3 sequences listed, just under 30% were seen once; the top ten hold about 2.8%. The origin of this receptor is a woman under 40 with alopecia areata. Some clones in this sample may be carry-over from other donors' samples. Sample: whole blood, taken in connection with sensitization to the hapten diphenylcyclopropenone (DPC). V usage is TRBV28 and J usage is TRBJ2-3, with 8 bases aligning to TRBD1. CDR3 bases: TGTGCCAGCAGTGACAGGGGAGATACGCAGTATTTT. Protein: CASSDRGDTQYF.